This TCR beta chain was captured in a study of siplizumab effects on memory and regulatory T cells. Study findings and constraints: Alloreactive sequences from unstimulated CD4+ memory cells fell significantly with siplizumab. Naive or memory phenotype was unassignable for roughly 80-96% of proliferating CD4+ or CD8+ clones. Naive T cells looked more diverse than memory cells and looked like major alloresponse contributors.

Trimming cost V 1 base and J 1 base, with 8 bases left between them. Germline assignment: CDR1 SGHAT and CDR2 FQDESV (reference sequence). The CDR3 totals 15 residues. Points on this clone: The target antigen is unknown.

Each sample had roughly 10^5 TCR templates assayed. Here immunoSEQ multiplex PCR was the method, and the copy in TCRdb shows in-frame clones only, minus some. Of tens of thousands of clones listed, approximately 97% were seen once; the top ten hold around 0.03%. The chain uses TRBV11-1 and TRBJ1-5, with D unclear. The source of this sequence is a human donor in good health. The sequenced sample consisted of naive CD4+ T cells sorted from blood. This chain's CDR3 is CASSLGGESNQPQHF. In nucleotides, the CDR3 is TGTGCCAGCAGCTTAGGTGGGGAAAGCAATCAGCCCCAGCATTTT.